The 25 T cell receptor beta chains below all came from one sample that was sequenced in a study of T cell repertoires in cytomegalovirus infection. The antigens these receptors bind are not known. TCRdb re-called the reads with MiXCR, one entry per CDR3 protein. Of about 480,000 distinct CDR3 sequences in the sample, around 35% were seen once. The sequences come from cultured PBMCs, collected from culture after CMV antigen stimulation. Receptors originate from a human donor in good health (CMV status not recorded). Some clones in this sample may be carry-over from other donors' samples.

The chain couples TRBV19 to TRBJ2-5, with unresolved D. This CDR3 has 14 amino acids. V was trimmed by 7 bases and J by 7 bases, leaving 19 bases between them. The germline gives CDR1 LNHDA, CDR2 SQIVND (reference sequence). The CDR3 loop reads CASTTADGYATQYF. In DNA, the CDR3 is TGTGCCAGTACCACTGCAGACGGGTATGCGACCCAGTACTTC.

Regarding this clonotype: Sequence at one end of the junction differs from germline and may be a read error. The CDR3 sequence is CACRPTRDNNQPQHF. CDR3 in DNA: TGCGCCTGCAGACCCACGAGGGACAACAATCAGCCCCAGCATTTT. This chain joins TRBV4-1 and TRBJ1-5, with TRBD1 as a possible D gene (6 bases). This CDR3 region has 15 residues. Germline values: CDR1 MGHRA, CDR2 YSYEKL.

V gene TRBV12-3 or TRBV12-4 combines with J gene TRBJ2-1, with D possibly being TRBD1 (5 bases). The CDR3 has 14 residues. Trimming removed 5 bases at V and 0 bases at J, with 8 bases between. Here the CDR3 DNA reads TGTGCCAGCAGTAGGGGTGGCTCCTACAATGAGCAGTTCTTC. Protein sequence: CASSRGGSYNEQFF.

The chain couples TRBV12-3 or TRBV12-4 to TRBJ1-1, with D uncertain. Trimming removed 1 base at V and 5 bases at J, with 11 bases between. The CDR3 consists of 14 residues. The DNA for the CDR3 is TGTGCCAGCAGTTTAGGTGGGTCAAAGACTGAAGCTTTCTTT. Its protein product is CASSLGGSKTEAFF.

This clonotype was seen a handful of times. The chain has TRBV4-1 and TRBJ2-6, with unresolved D. Trimming left V 0 bases short and J 4 bases short, with 13 bases between. CDR3 length: 17 amino acids. Germline CDR1 and CDR2: MGHRA and YSYEKL. CDR3 region: CASSQEIDGAGANVLTF. CDR3 sequence (DNA): TGCGCCAGCAGCCAAGAAATTGACGGTGCCGGGGCCAACGTCCTGACTTTC.

This chain connects TRBV20-1 to TRBJ1-2; TRBD1 matches at 7 bases. The CDR3 has 19 residues. With 1 base clipped from V and 4 bases from J, the junction kept 21 bases outside the gene matches. Germline loops: CDR1 DFQATT, CDR2 SNEGSKA (reference sequence). This CDR3 is CSARVLRPTGANRGYGYTF. CDR3 in DNA: TGCAGTGCTAGAGTCCTTCGGCCCACAGGGGCAAACAGGGGCTATGGCTACACCTTC.

Only a few counts were recorded for this clonotype. The rearrangement links TRBV6-5 to TRBJ2-2, with D uncertain. The CDR3 sequence is 13 residues long. Deletions cut 2 bases from V and 5 bases from J, with 6 bases between. CDR1 and CDR2 (germline): MNHEY, SVGAGI. CDR3 sequence reads: CASSYTETGELFF. In DNA, the CDR3 is TGTGCCAGCAGTTACACGGAAACCGGGGAGCTGTTTTTT.

V gene TRBV6-2 or TRBV6-3 combines with J gene TRBJ2-7, with D possibly TRBD1 on 6 matching bases. The CDR3 length is 14 residues. The ends were cut back, 0 bases at V and 2 bases at J, with 8 bases in the middle. Germline loops: CDR1 MNHEY, CDR2 SVGEGT. The CDR3 loop is CASSYSDSTYEQYF. CDR3 DNA sequence: TGTGCCAGCAGTTACTCGGACAGTACCTACGAGCAGTACTTC.

The rearrangement joins TRBV27 to TRBJ2-7; a weak D match, TRBD2 (5 bases). The V end was cut by 4 bases, the J end by 2 bases, with 12 bases between. Germline V gives CDR1 MNHEY, CDR2 SMNVEV (reference sequence). The length of the CDR3 is 14 residues. The DNA of the CDR3 is TGTGCCAGCAGTTCGTATGGGAGAGCCTACGAGCAGTACTTC. Encoded protein: CASSSYGRAYEQYF.

This clonotype occurred a few times. The genes are TRBV27 and TRBJ2-7; TRBD1 is a possible D gene (6 bases). Germline CDR1 MNHEY, CDR2 SMNVEV (reference sequence). Trimming took off 3 bases at V and 0 bases at J, with 9 bases between the two ends. The CDR3 consists of 14 residues. In nucleotides, the CDR3 is TGTGCCAGCAGTTTGACAGGAAGCTCCTACGAGCAGTACGTC. It encodes CASSLTGSSYEQYV.

The CDR3 loop is CASSLFDRSSGYTF. The CDR3 DNA is TGTGCCAGCAGCTTATTTGACAGGAGCTCTGGCTACACCTTC. J is TRBJ1-2 and V is TRBV7-6, with D possibly matching TRBD1 (6 bases). Trimming took 2 bases from V and 7 from J, leaving 14 bases between them. CDR1 and CDR2 from the germline V gene are SGHVS and FNYEAQ. The CDR3 runs to 14 residues.

The chain recombines TRBV4-1 with TRBJ2-7, with TRBD2 identical over 8 bases. V was clipped by 1 base and J by 2 bases; unmatched bases: 4. The CDR3 runs 15 residues. The V gene's germline CDR1 is MGHRA and CDR2 YSYEKL. The CDR3 loop reads CASSQGSGGPYEQYF. CDR3 nucleotide sequence: TGCGCCAGCAGCCAAGGCTCGGGAGGGCCCTACGAGCAGTACTTC.

In this sample, this clonotype turned up many times. The CDR3 sequence: CASSYKENTEAFF. For the CDR3, the DNA is TGTGCCAGCAGTTACAAGGAGAACACTGAAGCTTTCTTT. V usage is TRBV7-8 and J usage is TRBJ1-1; D unclear. Germline CDR1 and CDR2: SGHVS and FQNEAQ. V gave up 6 bases and J gave up 1 base, with 9 bases separating them. The CDR3 totals 13 residues.

The sample holds a few counts of this clonotype. A much larger clone lies one base from this, so it may be a read error. The chain employs TRBV7-8 and TRBJ2-1, with 9 bases aligning to TRBD2. CDR3 length: 15 amino acids. Germline CDR1 reads SGHVS; CDR2 reads FQNEAQ. V lost 1 base, J lost 2 bases, and 0 bases stayed unmatched. This CDR3 is CASSLGGRAYNEQFF. The CDR3 nucleotides are TGTGCCAGCAGCTTAGGCGGGAGGGCCTACAATGAGCAGTTCTTC.

This clonotype was recorded many times. The rearrangement links TRBV7-2 to TRBJ2-5, with 10 bases aligning to TRBD2. CDR1 and CDR2 from the germline V gene are SGHTA and FQGNSA. This CDR3 spans 16 amino acids. V gave up 4 bases and J gave up 4 bases; unmatched junction bases: 9. CDR3 sequence (DNA): TGTGCCAGCAGCTCCGCCCTAGCGGGAGTAAGAGAGACCCAGTACTTC. Its protein product is CASSSALAGVRETQYF.

The genes are TRBV28 and TRBJ1-5, with D possibly being TRBD1 (6 bases). Trimming shortened V by 5 bases and J by 7 bases, and 21 bases separated the two germline ends. CDR3 length: 16 residues. Germline V gene lookup returns CDR1 MDHEN and CDR2 SYDVKM. Here the CDR3 DNA reads TGTGCCAGCAGTGAGGTGTGGGGGGGCGGATCCCAGCCCCAGCATTTT. This sequence encodes CASSEVWGGGSQPQHF.

The rearrangement links TRBV12-5 to TRBJ1-2; D remains unclear. Per germline, CDR1 LGHNT and CDR2 FRNRAP. The CDR3 extends over 12 amino acids. Trimming took 2 bases from V and 10 from J, leaving 11 bases between them. CDR3 in amino acids: CASGLRSVDYTF. The CDR3 DNA sequence: TGTGCTAGTGGTTTGCGGAGCGTGGACTACACCTTC.

The chain joins TRBV6-5 to TRBJ1-5, with TRBD1 as a possible D gene (5 bases). The CDR3 is 15 amino acids. Germline V gene data show CDR1 as MNHEY and CDR2 as SVGAGI. V was shortened by 5 bases and J by 2 bases, with 13 bases between the two germline ends. CDR3 region: CASSIDRGGNQPQHF. The CDR3 DNA reads TGTGCCAGCAGTATTGACAGAGGAGGCAATCAGCCCCAGCATTTT.

CDR3 DNA sequence: TGTGCCAGCAGCTTAGCGCTCGGTAGCACAGATACGCAGTATTTT. Protein sequence: CASSLALGSTDTQYF. The chain is built from TRBV7-4 and TRBJ2-3; no clear D gene. V lost 0 bases, J lost 0 bases, and 7 bases lay in between. Looked up from germline, CDR1 is SGHVT and CDR2 is SQSDAQ. The CDR3 runs 15 residues.

CDR3 in amino acids: CASSGEGSGGSGYTF. CDR3 nucleotides: TGTGCCAGCAGCGGAGAGGGTTCAGGGGGGAGCGGCTACACCTTC. This rearrangement joins TRBV7-2 to TRBJ1-2; TRBD1 agrees at 7 bases. The CDR3 has 15 residues. J lost 8 bases, V lost 5 bases, and 14 bases had no gene match. Germline CDR1 and CDR2: SGHTA and FQGNSA.

V and J are TRBV12-3 or TRBV12-4 and TRBJ2-7; 11 bases line up with TRBD2. The CDR3 length is 15 residues. With V trimmed by 4 bases and J by 4 bases, 6 bases remained unmatched. The CDR3 sequence is CASSSYTSGSYEQYF. CDR3 DNA sequence: TGTGCCAGCAGTTCATATACTAGCGGGAGTTACGAGCAGTACTTC.

The chain links TRBV7-3 to TRBJ2-7, with 10 positions matching TRBD2. The CDR3 spans 16 residues. After removal of 2 bases from V and 2 bases from J, the junction contained 6 bases not matched to a gene. CDR1 SGHTA and CDR2 FQGTGA come from the germline V gene. The CDR3 nucleotides read TGTGCCAGCAGCTTACGAGCGGGAGGGGGTACCTACGAGCAGTACTTC. As protein: CASSLRAGGGTYEQYF.

There are a few counts of this clonotype. The CDR3 region is CASSPLASNRLNEQFF. As DNA, the CDR3 is TGTGCCAGCAGCCCACTAGCAAGTAATCGCCTCAATGAGCAGTTCTTC. The J gene is TRBJ2-1, the V gene TRBV7-6; D is possibly TRBD2 (6 bases). Germline CDR1 and CDR2: SGHVS and FNYEAQ. The CDR3 is made up of 16 amino acids. Trimming removed 5 bases at V and 6 bases at J, with 20 bases between.

Only a few counts were recorded for this clonotype. V usage is TRBV12-3 or TRBV12-4 and J usage is TRBJ2-7; the D gene is possibly TRBD2 (6 bases). The V gene lost 6 bases and the J gene lost 5 bases, with 17 bases spanning the gap. The CDR3 contains 14 residues. For the CDR3, the DNA is TGTGCCAGCAGCTCCGCGACTAGTCTCCACGAGCAGTACTTC. Translating it yields CASSSATSLHEQYF.

This clonotype came up a few times. The genes are TRBV19 and TRBJ1-1; possibly TRBD1 for D (6 bases). Germline CDR1 is LNHDA and CDR2 is SQIVND (reference sequence). The CDR3 is made up of 17 amino acids. V lost 8 bases and J 0 bases, leaving 22 bases between the germline ends. In DNA form, the CDR3 reads TGTGCCAGTGGGGGGTTGGCGGGGGCTGTCGTGAACACTGAAGCTTTCTTT. Amino acids: CASGGLAGAVVNTEAFF.